The present T cell receptor (beta chain) was sequenced within a study of T cell responses to AZD1222 COVID-19 vaccine. General study results and limits: The repertoires were collected only after the peak T cell response.

Data came from immunoSEQ multiplex PCR; TCRdb stores just in-frame clones and leaves some out. The sample has around 170,000 clones, more than 75% seen once. V was clipped by 5 bases and J by 4 bases; unmatched bases: 10. The CDR3 consists of 15 residues. Germline CDR1 is MNHEY and CDR2 is SMNVEV (reference sequence). With regard to this clone: The antigen is not known.

The chain uses TRBV27 and TRBJ2-5; 7 bases are a match to TRBD2. Source: peripheral blood, taken on day 0 of AZD1222 vaccination. The receptor's source is an adult in good health. CDR3 amino acids: CASSRGDWSGETQYF. Written as DNA, the CDR3 is TGTGCCAGCAGTCGGGGGGATTGGTCGGGAGAGACCCAGTACTTC.